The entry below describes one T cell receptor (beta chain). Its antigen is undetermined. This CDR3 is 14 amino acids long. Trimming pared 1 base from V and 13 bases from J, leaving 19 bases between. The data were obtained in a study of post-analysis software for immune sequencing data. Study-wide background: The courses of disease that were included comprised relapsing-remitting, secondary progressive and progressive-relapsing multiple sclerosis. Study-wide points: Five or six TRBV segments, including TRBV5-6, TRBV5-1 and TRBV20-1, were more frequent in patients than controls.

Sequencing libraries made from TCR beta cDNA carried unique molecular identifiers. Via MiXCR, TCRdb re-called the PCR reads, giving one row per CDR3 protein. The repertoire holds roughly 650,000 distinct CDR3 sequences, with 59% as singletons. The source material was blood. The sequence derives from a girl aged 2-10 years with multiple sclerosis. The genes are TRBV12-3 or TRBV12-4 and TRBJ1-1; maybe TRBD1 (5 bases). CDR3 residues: CASSLGVSGTGVFF. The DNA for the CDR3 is TGTGCCAGCAGTTTAGGAGTATCCGGGACGGGAGTTTTCTTT.